This T cell receptor (beta chain) was identified during a study of T-cell memory formation after mild COVID-19. General observations from the study: Some responding clones appeared in pre-infection memory, suggesting cross-reactive memory joined. Later expanders leaned toward CD4+, whereas clones contracting from day 15 to 85 were balanced CD4/CD8. Researchers could not confirm that second-wave clones peaking on day 37 targeted SARS-CoV-2.

TCRdb used MiXCR to reprocess the 5' RACE reads, holding one entry per CDR3 protein. The sample carries some 82,000 distinct CDR3 sequences, roughly 13% recorded once. This clonotype was seen only a few times. Its antigen remains unidentified. This clonotype was sampled from a man aged 18 to 35 who had mild COVID-19 (a few samples of this study predate the infection). Cell type and time point are not known. Sequenced input: PBMCs or a T cell subset sorted from them (not recorded which).

The CDR3 bases are TGTGCCAGCAGACTGACAGGGTTGAACACTGAAGCTTTCTTT. Protein product: CASRLTGLNTEAFF. This chain joins TRBV3-1 and TRBJ1-1, with 7 bases identical to TRBD1. After removal of 6 bases from V and 0 bases from J, the junction contained 4 bases not matched to a gene. CDR3 length: 14 amino acids. The germline gives CDR1 LGHDT, CDR2 YNNKEL (reference sequence). The full variable domain, in which reference TRBV3-1 and TRBJ1-1 provide the parts outside the CDR3, is DTAVSQTPKYLVTQMGNDKSIKCEQNLGHDTMYWYKQDSKKFLKIMFSYNNKELIINETVPNRFSPKSPDKAHLNLHINSLELGDSAVYFCASRLTGLNTEAFFGQGTRLTVV.